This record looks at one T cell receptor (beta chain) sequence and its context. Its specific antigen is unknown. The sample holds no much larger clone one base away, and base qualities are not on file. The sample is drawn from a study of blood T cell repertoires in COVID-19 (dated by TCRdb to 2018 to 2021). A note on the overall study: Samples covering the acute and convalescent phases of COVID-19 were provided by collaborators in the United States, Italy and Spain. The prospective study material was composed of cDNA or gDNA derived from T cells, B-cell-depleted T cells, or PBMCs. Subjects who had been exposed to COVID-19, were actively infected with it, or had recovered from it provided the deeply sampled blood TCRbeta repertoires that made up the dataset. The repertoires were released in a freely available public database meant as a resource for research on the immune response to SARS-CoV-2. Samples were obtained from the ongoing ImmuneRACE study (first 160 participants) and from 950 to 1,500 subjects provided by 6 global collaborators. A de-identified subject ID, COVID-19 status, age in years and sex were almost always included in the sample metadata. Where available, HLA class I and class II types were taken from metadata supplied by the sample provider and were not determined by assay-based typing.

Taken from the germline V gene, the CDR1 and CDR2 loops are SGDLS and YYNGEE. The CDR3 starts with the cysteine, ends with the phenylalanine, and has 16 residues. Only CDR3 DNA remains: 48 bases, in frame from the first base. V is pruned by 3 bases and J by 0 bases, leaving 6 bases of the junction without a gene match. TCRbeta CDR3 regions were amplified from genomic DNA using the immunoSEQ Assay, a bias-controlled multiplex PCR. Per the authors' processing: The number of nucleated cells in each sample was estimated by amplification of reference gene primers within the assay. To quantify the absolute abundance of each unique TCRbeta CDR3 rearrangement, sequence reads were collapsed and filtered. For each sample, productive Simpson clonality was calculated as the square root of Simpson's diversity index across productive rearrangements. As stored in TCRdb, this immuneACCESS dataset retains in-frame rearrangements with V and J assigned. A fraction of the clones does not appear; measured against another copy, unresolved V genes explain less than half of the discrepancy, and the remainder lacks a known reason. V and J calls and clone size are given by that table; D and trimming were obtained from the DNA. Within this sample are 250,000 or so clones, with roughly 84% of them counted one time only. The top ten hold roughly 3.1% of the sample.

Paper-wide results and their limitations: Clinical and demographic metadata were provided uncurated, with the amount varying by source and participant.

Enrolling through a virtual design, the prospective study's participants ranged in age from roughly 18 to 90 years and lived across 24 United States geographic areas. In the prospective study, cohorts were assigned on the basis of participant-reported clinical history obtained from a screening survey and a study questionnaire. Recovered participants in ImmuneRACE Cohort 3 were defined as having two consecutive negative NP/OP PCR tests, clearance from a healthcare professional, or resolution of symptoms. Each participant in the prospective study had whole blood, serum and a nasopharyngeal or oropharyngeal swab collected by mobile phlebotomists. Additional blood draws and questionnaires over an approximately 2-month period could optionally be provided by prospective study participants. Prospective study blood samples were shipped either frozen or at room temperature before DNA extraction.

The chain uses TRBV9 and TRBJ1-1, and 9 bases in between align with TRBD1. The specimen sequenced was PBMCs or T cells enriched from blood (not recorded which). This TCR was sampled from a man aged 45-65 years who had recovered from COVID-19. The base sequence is TGTGCCAGCAGCGGTACAGGGGGCAATGTGAACACTGAAGCTTTCTTT. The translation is CASSGTGGNVNTEAFF.